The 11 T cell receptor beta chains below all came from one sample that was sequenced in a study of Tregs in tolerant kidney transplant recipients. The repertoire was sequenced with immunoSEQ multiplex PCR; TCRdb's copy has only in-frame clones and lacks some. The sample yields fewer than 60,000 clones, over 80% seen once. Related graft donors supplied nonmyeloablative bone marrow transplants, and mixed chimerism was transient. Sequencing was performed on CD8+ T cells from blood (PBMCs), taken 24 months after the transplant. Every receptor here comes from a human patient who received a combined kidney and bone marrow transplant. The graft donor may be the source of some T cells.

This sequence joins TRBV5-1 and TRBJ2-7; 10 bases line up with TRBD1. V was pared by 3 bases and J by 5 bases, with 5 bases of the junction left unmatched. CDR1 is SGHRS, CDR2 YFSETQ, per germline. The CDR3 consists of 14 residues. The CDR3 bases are TGCGCCAGCAGCTGGGGACAGGGGAGGAACGAGCAGTACTTC. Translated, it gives CASSWGQGRNEQYF.

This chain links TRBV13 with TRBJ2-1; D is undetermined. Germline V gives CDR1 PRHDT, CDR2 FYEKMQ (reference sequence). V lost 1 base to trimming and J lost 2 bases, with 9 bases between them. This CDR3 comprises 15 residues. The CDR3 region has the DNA TGTGCCAGCAGCTTAGCGGTGTTTACCTACAATGAGCAGTTCTTC. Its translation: CASSLAVFTYNEQFF.

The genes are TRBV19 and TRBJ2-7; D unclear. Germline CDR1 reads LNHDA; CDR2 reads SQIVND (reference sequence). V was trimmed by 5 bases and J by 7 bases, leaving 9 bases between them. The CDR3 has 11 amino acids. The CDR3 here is CASSLGTEQYF. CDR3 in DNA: TGTGCCAGTAGTTTAGGAACTGAGCAGTACTTC.

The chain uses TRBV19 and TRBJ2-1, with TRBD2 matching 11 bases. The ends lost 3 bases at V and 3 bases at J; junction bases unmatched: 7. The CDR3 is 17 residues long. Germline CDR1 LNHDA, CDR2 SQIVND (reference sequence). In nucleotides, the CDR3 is TGTGCCAGTAGTATCACTAGCGGGAGTCGGAGCTACAATGAGCAGTTCTTC. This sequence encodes CASSITSGSRSYNEQFF.

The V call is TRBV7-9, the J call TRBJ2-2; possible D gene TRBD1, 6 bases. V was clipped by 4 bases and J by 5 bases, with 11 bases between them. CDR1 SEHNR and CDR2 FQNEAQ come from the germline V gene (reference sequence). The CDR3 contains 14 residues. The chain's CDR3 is CASSSGEPTGELFF. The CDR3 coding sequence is TGTGCCAGCAGCTCAGGGGAACCAACCGGGGAGCTGTTTTTT.

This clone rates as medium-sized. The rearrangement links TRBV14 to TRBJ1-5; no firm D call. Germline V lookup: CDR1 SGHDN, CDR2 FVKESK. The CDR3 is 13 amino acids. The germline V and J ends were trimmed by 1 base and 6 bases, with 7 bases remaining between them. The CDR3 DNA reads TGTGCCAGCAGCCAAGTAGTCGGTCAGCCCCAGCATTTT. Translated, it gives CASSQVVGQPQHF. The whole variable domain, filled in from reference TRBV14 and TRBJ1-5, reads EAGVTQFPSHSVIEKGQTVTLRCDPISGHDNLYWYRRVMGKEIKFLLHFVKESKQDESGMPNNRFLAERTGGTYSTLKVQPAELEDSGVYFCASSQVVGQPQHFGDGTRLSIL.

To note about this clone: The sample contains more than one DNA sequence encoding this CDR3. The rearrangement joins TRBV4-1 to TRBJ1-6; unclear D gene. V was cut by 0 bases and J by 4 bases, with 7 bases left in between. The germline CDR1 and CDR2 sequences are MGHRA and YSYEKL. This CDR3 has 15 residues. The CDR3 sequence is CASSQEGRYNSPLHF. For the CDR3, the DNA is TGCGCCAGCAGCCAAGAAGGCAGGTATAATTCACCCCTCCACTTT.

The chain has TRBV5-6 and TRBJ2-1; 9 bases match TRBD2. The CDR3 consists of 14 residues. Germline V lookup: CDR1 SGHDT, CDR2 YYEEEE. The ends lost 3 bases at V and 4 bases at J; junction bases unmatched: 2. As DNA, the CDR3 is TGTGCCAGCAGCTCGGGACTAGCTTACAATGAGCAGTTCTTC. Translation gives CASSSGLAYNEQFF.

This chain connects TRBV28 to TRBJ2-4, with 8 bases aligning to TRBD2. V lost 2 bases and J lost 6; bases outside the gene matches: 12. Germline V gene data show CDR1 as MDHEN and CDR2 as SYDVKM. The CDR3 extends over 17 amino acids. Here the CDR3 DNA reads TGTGCCAGCAGTTTAAGGTTTTCGGGGGGGCCAGGAAACATTCAGTACTTC. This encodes CASSLRFSGGPGNIQYF. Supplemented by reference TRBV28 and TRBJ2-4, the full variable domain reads DVKVTQSSRYLVKRTGEKVFLECVQDMDHENMFWYRQDPGLGLRLIYFSYDVKMKEKGDIPEGYSVSREKKERFSLILESASTNQTSMYLCASSLRFSGGPGNIQYFGAGTRLSVL.

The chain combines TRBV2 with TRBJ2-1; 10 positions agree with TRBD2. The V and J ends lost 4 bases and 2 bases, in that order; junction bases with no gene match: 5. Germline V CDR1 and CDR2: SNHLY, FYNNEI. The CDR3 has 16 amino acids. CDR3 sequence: CASSGTSGVPYNEQFF. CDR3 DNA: TGTGCCAGCAGTGGGACTAGCGGTGTTCCCTACAATGAGCAGTTCTTC.

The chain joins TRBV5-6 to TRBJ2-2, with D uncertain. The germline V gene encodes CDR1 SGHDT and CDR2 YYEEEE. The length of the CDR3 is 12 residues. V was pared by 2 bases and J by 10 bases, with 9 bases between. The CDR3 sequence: CASSFLSVELFF. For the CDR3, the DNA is TGTGCCAGCAGCTTTCTGTCGGTGGAGCTGTTTTTT.